This TCR beta chain was recovered during a study of identical twins. The CDR3 has 16 amino acids. Trimming took 1 base from V and 0 from J, leaving 13 bases between them. TCRdb reanalysed the 5' RACE reads using MiXCR and keeps one entry per CDR3 protein. The sample has 700,000 or so distinct CDR3 sequences; 21% are singletons. Separately, the same data were catalogued under a study of T cells expressing NK-cell markers. That source notes: Several experiments confined sorting to alpha-beta TCR T cells with an anti-gamma-delta TCR antibody.

The gene calls are TRBV12-3 or TRBV12-4 and TRBJ2-7; D tentatively fits TRBD1 or TRBD2 (5 bases each). The sequenced sample was PBMCs. The clonotype was recovered from a woman younger than 30 in good health. In nucleotides, the CDR3 is TGTGCCAGCAGTTTAGGAGTCGGGGCAGGCTCCTACGAGCAGTACTTC. Translation: CASSLGVGAGSYEQYF.